This T cell receptor (beta chain) was found in a study of blood T cell repertoires in COVID-19. The V segment lost 8 bases and the J segment 1 base; nucleotides outside the gene matches: 13. Germline CDR1 reads MGHDK; CDR2 reads SYGVNS. There are 18 residues in the CDR3. Here immunoSEQ multiplex PCR was the method, and the copy in TCRdb shows in-frame clones only, minus some. The table has 300,000 to 450,000 clones, roughly 85% seen once. This clone was found once. The sample taken for sequencing was peripheral blood. The source is a woman between 18 and 29 years old with acute or convalescent COVID-19. The V call is TRBV25-1, the J call TRBJ2-2; 10 bases agree with TRBD1. The CDR3 bases are TGTGCCAGCGAGGGACAGGGGCGACGAACGGGGAACACCGGGGAGCTGTTTTTT. Encoded protein: CASEGQGRRTGNTGELFF.